The 2 T cell receptor beta chains in this list originate from one sample, sequenced in a study of shared clonotypes between healthy human individuals. Only in-frame clones appear in the TCRdb table, and some are missing; sequencing was by immunoSEQ multiplex PCR. This sample yields almost 700,000 clones, of which 90% to 95% are seen a single time; 24% belongs to the top ten. As defined, naive CD8 cells were CD45RO-negative and positively selected for CCR7, with terminally differentiated effector memory CD45RA+ cells excluded. The sequenced sample was naive CD8+ T cells sorted from blood. All receptors derive from a young man in good health.

The chain uses TRBV5-5 and TRBJ2-5; D gene ambiguous. V was trimmed by 5 bases and J by 5 bases, leaving 7 bases between them. Looked up from germline, CDR1 is SGHKS and CDR2 is YYEKEE (reference sequence). The CDR3 extends over 11 amino acids. The CDR3 nucleotides are TGTGCCAGCAGTCTCGTGGAGACCCAGTACTTC. Its translation: CASSLVETQYF. Based on the CDR3 plus reference TRBV5-5 and TRBJ2-5, the full variable domain is DAGVTQSPTHLIKTRGQQVTLRCSPISGHKSVSWYQQVLGQGPQFIFQYYEKEERGRGNFPDRFSARQFPNYSSELNVNALLLGDSALYLCASSLVETQYFGPGTRLLVL.

The table lists this clone with a few counts. The rearrangement joins TRBV6-4 to TRBJ2-2; no definite D call. V lost 2 bases to trimming and J lost 8 bases, with 6 bases between them. There are 12 residues in the CDR3. The V gene's germline CDR1 is MRHNA and CDR2 SNTAGT. This chain's CDR3 is CASSDARGELFF. As DNA, the CDR3 is TGTGCCAGCAGTGACGCTCGTGGGGAGCTGTTTTTT.